These 26 T cell receptor beta chains share one sample of origin, sequenced in a study of cytomegalovirus exposure and HLA in healthy donors. 13 Jbeta primers and 60 Vbeta primers were used for the PCR. Some clones are missing from TCRdb's copy, which holds only in-frame ones; the method was immunoSEQ multiplex PCR. The repertoire consists of some 190,000 clones, with roughly 74% occurring once and the leading ten covering about 3%. What was sequenced was PBMCs. These receptors originate from a female donor in good health and CMV-seronegative.

This chain links TRBV4-2 with TRBJ1-1; D is perhaps TRBD1 (5 bases). The germline V gene has CDR1 LGHNA and CDR2 YNFKEQ. V gave up 0 bases and J gave up 4 bases, with 15 bases separating them. The CDR3 totals 16 residues. CDR3 DNA sequence: TGTGCCAGCAGCCAAGATCTCGGGGGTTTCGGCACTGAAGCTTTCTTT. Translation gives CASSQDLGGFGTEAFF.

The genes are TRBV2 and TRBJ1-3; no clear D. Germline CDR1 is SNHLY and CDR2 is FYNNEI. The CDR3 contains 15 residues. Trimming took 7 bases from V and 2 from J, leaving 15 bases between them. The CDR3 region is CASKGRLRTGNTIYF. In DNA form, the CDR3 reads TGTGCCAGCAAGGGTCGACTAAGGACTGGAAACACCATATATTTT.

Only a few counts were recorded for this clone. The rearrangement links TRBV29-1 to TRBJ2-7; 9 nucleotides line up with TRBD1. Germline V gives CDR1 SQVTM, CDR2 ANQGSEA. Germline trimming cut 4 bases from V and 3 bases from J; bases unmatched to any gene: 4. CDR3 length equals 13 residues. The CDR3 protein is CSVGDRGYYEQYF. Written as DNA, the CDR3 is TGCAGCGTTGGAGACAGGGGGTACTACGAGCAGTACTTC.

The V gene is TRBV7-8, the J gene TRBJ1-5; D is unresolved. CDR3 length: 14 residues. Germline V gene sequence: CDR1 SGHVS, CDR2 FQNEAQ. Trimming cost V 0 bases and J 5 bases, with 8 bases left between them. In nucleotides, the CDR3 is TGTGCCAGCAGCTTAGCGGGCATATATCAGCCCCAGCATTTT. This sequence encodes CASSLAGIYQPQHF.

This clone was seen once. The V and J genes are TRBV11-1 and TRBJ2-1, with 7 bases that match TRBD2. The J segment lost 3 bases and the V segment lost 5 bases, leaving 13 bases of the junction unmatched. The CDR3 covers 17 residues. CDR1 and CDR2 (germline): SGHAT, FQDESV (reference sequence). The CDR3 nucleotides are TGTGCCAGCAGCACGGTTCGAGGGCGGGAGAACTACAATGAGCAGTTCTTC. Encoded protein: CASSTVRGRENYNEQFF. The variable domain in full, completed from reference TRBV11-1 and TRBJ2-1, reads EAEVAQSPRYKITEKSQAVAFWCDPISGHATLYWYRQILGQGPELLVQFQDESVVDDSQLPKDRFSAERLKGVDSTLKIQPAELGDSAMYLCASSTVRGRENYNEQFFGPGTRLTVL.

This rearrangement joins TRBV13 to TRBJ2-7, with TRBD1 matching 9 bases. Germline loops: CDR1 PRHDT, CDR2 FYEKMQ (reference sequence). The CDR3 covers 15 residues. The ends lost 4 bases at V and 6 bases at J; junction bases unmatched: 10. The CDR3 reads CASSSAGTGHSEQYF. The CDR3 coding sequence is TGTGCCAGCAGCTCCGCCGGGACAGGGCACAGCGAGCAGTACTTC.

As regards this clone: Other DNA sequences in this sample translate to the same CDR3. This chain connects TRBV2 to TRBJ2-1, with D unresolved. CDR1 and CDR2 from the germline V gene are SNHLY and FYNNEI. The CDR3 has 13 residues. V was shortened by 9 bases and J by 0 bases, with 9 bases between the two germline ends. The CDR3 reads CASETGSYNEQFF. The CDR3, as DNA: TGTGCCAGTGAGACGGGCTCCTACAATGAGCAGTTCTTC.

The chain links TRBV12-5 to TRBJ2-4; D not certain. The CDR3 has 16 amino acids. V was clipped by 2 bases and J by 0 bases, with 11 bases between them. Germline V CDR1 and CDR2: LGHNT, FRNRAP. In DNA, the CDR3 is TGTGCTAGTGGTTTGTTTGTTTCGAGAGCCAAAAACATTCAGTACTTC. Its protein is CASGLFVSRAKNIQYF.

J is TRBJ1-1 and V is TRBV9; possible D gene TRBD1, 5 bases. CDR3 size: 14 residues. CDR1 is SGDLS, CDR2 YYNGEE, per germline. V was shortened by 3 bases and J by 1 base, with 10 bases between the two germline ends. CDR3 in DNA: TGTGCCAGCAGCGCCGGGGGGGAGAACACTGAAGCTTTCTTT. Translation: CASSAGGENTEAFF.

The chain carries TRBV5-1 and TRBJ2-7, with 8 bases fitting TRBD2. This CDR3 spans 15 amino acids. The V and J ends lost 0 bases and 3 bases, in that order; junction bases with no gene match: 5. Germline CDR1 is SGHRS and CDR2 is YFSETQ. The CDR3 region is CASSLAGRADYEQYF. Written as DNA, the CDR3 is TGCGCCAGCAGCTTGGCCGGGAGGGCGGACTACGAGCAGTACTTC. Using reference TRBV5-1 and TRBJ2-7 for the parts outside the CDR3, the full variable domain is KAGVTQTPRYLIKTRGQQVTLSCSPISGHRSVSWYQQTPGQGLQFLFEYFSETQRNKGNFPGRFSGRQFSNSRSEMNVSTLELGDSALYLCASSLAGRADYEQYFGPGTRLTVT.

This clone turned up a few times. The chain employs TRBV9 and TRBJ2-1, with 11 bases fitting TRBD2. This CDR3 spans 21 amino acids. V lost 3 bases to trimming and J lost 10 bases; unmatched junction nucleotides: 27. From germline, CDR1 is SGDLS and CDR2 YYNGEE. In DNA, the CDR3 is TGTGCCAGCAGCGCAACGACAGGGTCCGATCCTAGCGGGAGGTCCCCGTGGGAGCAGTTCTTC. Amino acids: CASSATTGSDPSGRSPWEQFF.

This chain uses TRBV7-2 with TRBJ2-5, with 13 positions matching TRBD2. The V gene's germline CDR1 is SGHTA and CDR2 FQGNSA. V was pared by 3 bases and J by 6 bases, with 10 bases of the junction left unmatched. The CDR3 consists of 17 residues. The CDR3: CASSFRTSGSLDKTQYF. In DNA form, the CDR3 reads TGTGCCAGCAGCTTCCGGACTAGCGGGAGTTTGGATAAGACCCAGTACTTC.

This chain links TRBV30 with TRBJ1-6; no firm D call. Deletions cut 0 bases from V and 8 bases from J, with 14 bases between. CDR3 length: 15 residues. The germline V gene has CDR1 GTSNPN and CDR2 SVGIG (reference sequence). The CDR3: CAWSVHGFVYSPLHF. The CDR3 nucleotides are TGTGCCTGGAGTGTACACGGGTTTGTGTATTCACCCCTCCACTTT.

The chain is built from TRBV5-4 and TRBJ1-1; weak D call: TRBD1 (5 bases). Germline V lookup: CDR1 SGHNT, CDR2 YYREEE (reference sequence). Deletions cut 7 bases from V and 8 bases from J, with 21 bases between. CDR3 length equals 14 residues. In DNA, the CDR3 is TGTGCCAGCCGACATTCTAGGGGCGGGGCGGAAGCTTTCTTT. Translating it yields CASRHSRGGAEAFF.

The V call is TRBV2, the J call TRBJ2-6; no reliable D call. Between the trimmed V and J ends, which lost 3 bases and 0 bases, there was a span of 18 bases. Germline V gives CDR1 SNHLY, CDR2 FYNNEI. The CDR3 totals 19 residues. The DNA for the CDR3 is TGTGCCAGCAGTGAGCATTATTCGCCCGTGAGCTCTGGGGCCAACGTCCTGACTTTC. Translation: CASSEHYSPVSSGANVLTF.

The gene calls are TRBV7-3 and TRBJ2-7; maybe TRBD2 (6 bases). The germline CDR1 and CDR2 sequences are SGHTA and FQGTGA. V was cut by 4 bases and J by 6 bases, with 13 bases left in between. The CDR3 is 13 amino acids. The CDR3 region has the DNA TGTGCCAGCAGCTGGTCGGGAGTAAGCGAGCAGTACTTC. It yields the protein CASSWSGVSEQYF.

The V and J genes are TRBV28 and TRBJ1-5, with TRBD1 matching over 7 bases. The ends lost 6 bases at V and 2 bases at J; junction bases unmatched: 10. This CDR3 has 16 amino acids. Germline CDR1 and CDR2: MDHEN and SYDVKM. The CDR3 protein is CASSRPPGQGNQPQHF. The DNA of the CDR3 is TGTGCCAGCAGCCGTCCCCCTGGACAGGGCAATCAGCCCCAGCATTTT.

The genes are TRBV21-1 and TRBJ1-5; the D call in the table, TRBD1, was not verified against the DNA. TRBV21-1 is classified as a pseudogene. This CDR3 is 16 amino acids long. CDR3: CASSLRGPFLNQPQHF. The DNA for the CDR3 is TGTGCCAGCTCTCTTAGGGGCCCGTTCCTCAATCAGCCCCAGCATTTT.

The V call is TRBV4-1, the J call TRBJ2-7; 10 bases line up with TRBD2. This CDR3 has 17 residues. The germline V gene has CDR1 MGHRA and CDR2 YSYEKL. The J segment lost 6 bases and the V segment lost 0 bases, leaving 11 bases of the junction unmatched. CDR3 coding DNA: TGCGCCAGCAGCCAAGACCCCCAACTAGCGGGGACCGCCGAGCAGTACTTC. It encodes CASSQDPQLAGTAEQYF.

Only a few counts were recorded for this clone. The rearrangement links TRBV2 to TRBJ1-6; D remains ambiguous. Germline CDR1 reads SNHLY; CDR2 reads FYNNEI. This CDR3 is built from 16 residues. The V end was cut by 3 bases, the J end by 4 bases, with 13 bases between. The CDR3 DNA reads TGTGCCAGCAGTGAGGTTACAGCTATGTATAATTCACCCCTCCACTTT. This sequence encodes CASSEVTAMYNSPLHF.

This chain uses TRBV4-1 with TRBJ1-1; D not resolved. CDR1 MGHRA and CDR2 YSYEKL come from the germline V gene. The CDR3 is made up of 15 amino acids. V was clipped by 1 base and J by 0 bases, with 9 bases between them. CDR3 nucleotide sequence: TGCGCCAGCAGCCAAGTTCAGTTTATGAACACTGAAGCTTTCTTT. Amino acids: CASSQVQFMNTEAFF.

This chain uses TRBV28 with TRBJ2-3; tentatively, D is TRBD2 (5 bases). V lost 4 bases to trimming and J lost 4 bases, with 9 bases between them. CDR3 size: 13 residues. Germline CDR1 MDHEN, CDR2 SYDVKM. Here the CDR3 reads CASSSGSPDTQYF. The CDR3 region has the DNA TGTGCCAGCAGTTCTGGGAGCCCAGATACGCAGTATTTT. Filled out from reference TRBV28 and TRBJ2-3, the complete variable domain reads DVKVTQSSRYLVKRTGEKVFLECVQDMDHENMFWYRQDPGLGLRLIYFSYDVKMKEKGDIPEGYSVSREKKERFSLILESASTNQTSMYLCASSSGSPDTQYFGPGTRLTVL.

The chain combines TRBV19 with TRBJ2-5, with D maybe TRBD2 (7 bases). This CDR3 contains 15 residues. Germline V gene sequence: CDR1 LNHDA, CDR2 SQIVND (reference sequence). The V end lost 6 bases, the J end lost 0 bases, and 14 bases lay between the germline ends. The CDR3 sequence is CASREGGGYQETQYF. CDR3 nucleotides: TGTGCCAGTAGGGAGGGGGGAGGGTACCAAGAGACCCAGTACTTC.

The rearrangement uses TRBV13 and TRBJ2-1, with 10 bases identical to TRBD2. The trim removed 2 bases at V and 4 bases at J, leaving 8 bases unmatched. Germline V CDR1 and CDR2: PRHDT, FYEKMQ (reference sequence). This CDR3 spans 17 amino acids. CDR3 DNA sequence: TGTGCCAGCAGCTTATATAGCGGGGGGAGGGGGTACAATGAGCAGTTCTTC. Amino acids: CASSLYSGGRGYNEQFF.

The V gene is TRBV18, the J gene TRBJ2-5; 7 bases match TRBD1. The CDR3 runs to 15 residues. Germline CDR1 KGHSH, CDR2 LQKENI. V shed 1 base, J shed 2 bases, and the junction held 4 bases outside the gene matches. The chain's CDR3 is CASSPLPRGQETQYF. Written as DNA, the CDR3 is TGTGCCAGCTCACCACTCCCCAGGGGGCAAGAGACCCAGTACTTC.

The chain is built from TRBV2 and TRBJ1-2; possible D gene TRBD1, 6 bases. V was clipped by 6 bases and J by 4 bases, with 12 bases between them. Germline CDR1 SNHLY, CDR2 FYNNEI. The CDR3 totals 13 residues. The CDR3 DNA follows: TGTGCCAGCAGCGCCGAGGACAGCTATGGCTACACCTTC. Translating gives CASSAEDSYGYTF. Full variable domain (rest looked up from reference TRBV2 and TRBJ1-2): EPEVTQTPSHQVTQMGQEVILRCVPISNHLYFYWYRQILGQKVEFLVSFYNNEISEKSEIFDDQFSVERPDGSNFTLKIRSTKLEDSAMYFCASSAEDSYGYTFGSGTRLTVV.